Sequencing of this TCR beta chain was carried out in a study of tumor-infiltrating lymphocytes in primary liver carcinoma. Joint extraction of RNA and DNA used roughly 19-32 mg of bulk tissue that was unsorted. From 500 ng total RNA, TCR beta cDNA was generated with a primer in the constant region. Slightly modified ARM-PCR, run as three nested multiplex PCR rounds, produced the TCR beta libraries. PCR rounds one and two used TRBV1-TRBV30 forward primers with a C-beta reverse primer for 9 to 10 cycles each. TCRdb analysed the multiplex PCR reads with MiXCR anew, one entry per CDR3 protein. Among approximately 22,000 distinct CDR3 sequences listed, roughly 72% were seen once. Notes on this clonotype: Since the CDR3 does not end with the conserved phenylalanine or tryptophan, this likely comes from a read error.

Germline V gene data show CDR1 as LGHNT and CDR2 as FRNRAP. The CDR3 totals 14 residues. The receptor comes from a man aged 40-49 years with primary liver carcinoma and hepatitis B virus infection. V and J are TRBV12-5 and TRBJ2-3; D is perhaps TRBD2 (5 bases). Input material: liver tumor tissue from sampling region 1. The subset here: tumor region T1, superior pole. DNA for the CDR3: TGTACTAGTGCCGACCAACCAGGAGTGCATACGCAGTATTAT. The encoded protein is CTSADQPGVHTQYY.